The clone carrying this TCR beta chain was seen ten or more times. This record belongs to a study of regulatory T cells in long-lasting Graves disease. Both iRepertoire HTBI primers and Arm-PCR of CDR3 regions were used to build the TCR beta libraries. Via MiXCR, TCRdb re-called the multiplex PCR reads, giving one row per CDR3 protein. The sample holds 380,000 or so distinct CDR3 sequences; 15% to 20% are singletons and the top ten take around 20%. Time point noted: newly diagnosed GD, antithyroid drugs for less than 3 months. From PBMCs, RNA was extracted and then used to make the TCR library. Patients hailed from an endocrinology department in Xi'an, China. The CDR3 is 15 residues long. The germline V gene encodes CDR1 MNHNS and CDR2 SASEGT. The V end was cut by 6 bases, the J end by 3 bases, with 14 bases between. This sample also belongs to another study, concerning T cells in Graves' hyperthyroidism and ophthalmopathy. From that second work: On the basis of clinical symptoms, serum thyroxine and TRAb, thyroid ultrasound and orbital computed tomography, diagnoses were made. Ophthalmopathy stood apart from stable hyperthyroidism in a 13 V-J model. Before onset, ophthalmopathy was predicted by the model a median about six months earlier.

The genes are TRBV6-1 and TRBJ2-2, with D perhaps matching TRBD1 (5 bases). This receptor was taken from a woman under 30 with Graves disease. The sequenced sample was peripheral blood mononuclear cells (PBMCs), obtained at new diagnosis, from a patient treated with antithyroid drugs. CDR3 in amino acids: CASRRQGSDTGELFF. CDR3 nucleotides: TGTGCCAGCAGACGGCAGGGAAGCGACACCGGGGAGCTGTTTTTT.